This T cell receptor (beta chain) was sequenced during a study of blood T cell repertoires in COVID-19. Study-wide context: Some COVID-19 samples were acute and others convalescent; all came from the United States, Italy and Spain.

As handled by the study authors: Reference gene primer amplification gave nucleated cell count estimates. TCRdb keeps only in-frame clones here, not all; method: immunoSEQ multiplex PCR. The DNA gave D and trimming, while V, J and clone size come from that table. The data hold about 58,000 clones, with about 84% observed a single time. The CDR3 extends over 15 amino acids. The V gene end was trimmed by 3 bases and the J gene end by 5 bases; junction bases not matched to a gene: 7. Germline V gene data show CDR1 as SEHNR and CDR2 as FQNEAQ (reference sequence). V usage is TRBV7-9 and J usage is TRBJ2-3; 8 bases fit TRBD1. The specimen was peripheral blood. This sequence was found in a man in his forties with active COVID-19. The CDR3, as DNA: TGTGCCAGCAGCTTCGGACAGGGTGAGCTAGATACGCAGTATTTT. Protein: CASSFGQGELDTQYF.